This record looks at one TCR beta chain sequence and its context. Sequencing used immunoSEQ multiplex PCR; TCRdb keeps in-frame clones, though not all of them. The sample holds 120,000 to 150,000 clones; 84% are singletons and the top ten take almost 6%. The record originates from a study of blood T cell repertoires in COVID-19. Participants spanned ages about 18 to 90 years and resided in roughly 26 US areas. Participant-given clinical history determined each cohort assignment. J gave up 1 base and V 9 bases, and 8 bases lay outside the gene matches. Germline V gene lookup returns CDR1 LNHNV and CDR2 YYDKDF (reference sequence). CDR3 size: 14 residues.

V usage is TRBV15 and J usage is TRBJ1-1; the match to TRBD1 covers 7 bases. The clonotype originates from a woman aged 45-60 years who had been exposed to COVID-19. Specimen: PBMCs or T cells enriched from blood (not recorded which). CDR3 DNA sequence: TGTGCCACTAGCCGCGGGGACAGGAACACTGAAGCTTTCTTT. Protein product: CATSRGDRNTEAFF.